Below are 7 T cell receptor beta chains sequenced from a single sample in a study of OX40 agonist ivuxolimab in advanced cancers. Measured with immunoSEQ multiplex PCR; TCRdb has only the in-frame clones, and not every one. The sample holds about 63,000 clones; roughly nine tenths are singletons and the top ten take 12%. Sequencing used CD4+ or CD8+ T cells sorted from blood, obtained in a trial of the OX40 agonist ivuxolimab. All receptors come from an adult with an advanced solid tumor such as melanoma, head and neck, liver or kidney cancer.

V and J are TRBV29-1 and TRBJ1-1; D gene ambiguous. Trimming stripped 1 base from V and 1 base from J, with 10 bases between. CDR1 and CDR2 from the germline V gene are SQVTM and ANQGSEA. The CDR3 has 14 residues. For the CDR3, the DNA is TGCAGCGTTGAAGGTAAAAACCCGAACACTGAAGCTTTCTTT. Translating gives CSVEGKNPNTEAFF.

The chain uses TRBV19 and TRBJ2-1, with 8 bases lining up with TRBD1. After removal of 5 bases from V and 6 bases from J, the junction contained 3 bases not matched to a gene. The CDR3 runs to 13 residues. Germline V gene sequence: CDR1 LNHDA, CDR2 SQIVND (reference sequence). This CDR3 is CASSLGTGNEQFF. The CDR3 bases are TGTGCCAGTAGTCTCGGGACAGGCAATGAGCAGTTCTTC.

The CDR3 DNA follows: TGTGCCAGCAGCCAAGATGCCAGGCTTAGCTCTGGGGCCAACGTCCTGACTTTC. Protein sequence: CASSQDARLSSGANVLTF. This sequence joins TRBV14 and TRBJ2-6, with D unresolved. This CDR3 spans 18 amino acids. V was pared by 0 bases and J by 0 bases, with 12 bases between. CDR1 and CDR2 (germline): SGHDN, FVKESK. Full variable domain (rest looked up from reference TRBV14 and TRBJ2-6): EAGVTQFPSHSVIEKGQTVTLRCDPISGHDNLYWYRRVMGKEIKFLLHFVKESKQDESGMPNNRFLAERTGGTYSTLKVQPAELEDSGVYFCASSQDARLSSGANVLTFGAGSRLTVL.

J is TRBJ2-1 and V is TRBV21-1; TRBD2, the table's D call, lacks a check against the DNA. TRBV21-1 is noted as a pseudogene. The CDR3 contains 21 residues. CDR3 residues: CASSKTPLGGASGDIYNEQFF. CDR3 sequence (DNA): TGTGCCAGCAGCAAGACACCCCTAGGAGGTGCTAGCGGGGACATCTACAATGAGCAGTTCTTC.

The V and J genes are TRBV2 and TRBJ1-1; no firm D call. The CDR3 extends over 12 amino acids. CDR1 is SNHLY, CDR2 FYNNEI, per germline. V was cut by 5 bases and J by 2 bases, with 6 bases left in between. CDR3 loop: CASSKDNTEAFF. The CDR3 coding sequence is TGTGCCAGCAGTAAAGACAACACTGAAGCTTTCTTT.

The genes are TRBV5-1 and TRBJ2-1; TRBD2 might be the D (5 bases). The CDR3 has 12 residues. V was pared by 2 bases and J by 6 bases, with 6 bases between. Germline-derived CDR1 and CDR2 are SGHRS and YFSETQ. In DNA, the CDR3 is TGCGCCAGCAGCTTTAGCGTCAATGAGCAGTTCTTC. It translates to CASSFSVNEQFF.

The rearrangement links TRBV5-8 to TRBJ2-5; possible D gene TRBD2, 6 bases. Per the germline V gene, CDR1 is SGHTS and CDR2 is YDEGEE. The CDR3 contains 15 residues. Trimming stripped 4 bases from V and 2 bases from J, with 15 bases between. The DNA of the CDR3 is TGTGCCAGCAGCAACGGAAGTGGGGGGCAAGAGACCCAGTACTTC. Residues: CASSNGSGGQETQYF.